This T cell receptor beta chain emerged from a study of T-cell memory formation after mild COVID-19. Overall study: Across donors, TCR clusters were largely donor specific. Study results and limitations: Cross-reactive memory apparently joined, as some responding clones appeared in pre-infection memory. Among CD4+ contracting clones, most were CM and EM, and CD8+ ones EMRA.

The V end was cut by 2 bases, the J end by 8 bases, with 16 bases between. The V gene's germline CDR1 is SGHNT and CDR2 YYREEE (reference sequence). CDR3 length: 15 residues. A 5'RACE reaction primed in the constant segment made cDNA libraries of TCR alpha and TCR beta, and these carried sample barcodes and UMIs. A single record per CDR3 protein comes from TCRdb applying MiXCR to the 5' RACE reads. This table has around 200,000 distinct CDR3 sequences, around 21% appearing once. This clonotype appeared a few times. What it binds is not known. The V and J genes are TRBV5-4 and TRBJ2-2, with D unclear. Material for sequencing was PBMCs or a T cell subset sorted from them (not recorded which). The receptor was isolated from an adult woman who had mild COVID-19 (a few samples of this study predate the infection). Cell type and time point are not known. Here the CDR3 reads CASSFRQEHSGELFF. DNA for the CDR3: TGTGCCAGCAGCTTCCGGCAGGAGCATTCGGGGGAGCTGTTTTTT.